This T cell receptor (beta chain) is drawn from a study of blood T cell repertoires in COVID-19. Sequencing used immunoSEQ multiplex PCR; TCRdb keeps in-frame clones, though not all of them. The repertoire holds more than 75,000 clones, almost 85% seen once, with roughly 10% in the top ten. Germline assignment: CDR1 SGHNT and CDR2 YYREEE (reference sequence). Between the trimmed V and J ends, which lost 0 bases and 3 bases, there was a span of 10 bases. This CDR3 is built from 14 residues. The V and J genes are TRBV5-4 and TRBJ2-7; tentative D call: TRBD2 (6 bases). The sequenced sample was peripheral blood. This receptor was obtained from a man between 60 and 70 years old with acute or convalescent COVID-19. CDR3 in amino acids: CASSLDGGLYEQYF. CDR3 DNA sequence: TGTGCCAGCAGCTTGGATGGAGGGCTCTACGAGCAGTACTTC.